Listed here are 22 T cell receptor beta chains from one sample, sequenced in a study of T cell repertoires in cytomegalovirus infection. TCRdb called the reads again in MiXCR, with one record for every CDR3 protein. The sample lists under 300,000 distinct CDR3 sequences, about 15% seen once, with roughly 45% in the top ten. The source material was CD8+ T cells from PBMCs. All receptors derive from a human donor in good health (CMV status not recorded). Some clones in this sample may be carry-over from other donors' samples.

The gene calls are TRBV6-2 or TRBV6-3 and TRBJ1-1; D gene uncertain. The germline V and J ends were trimmed by 0 bases and 1 base, with 21 bases remaining between them. The V gene's germline CDR1 is MNHEY and CDR2 SVGEGT. The CDR3 loop spans 19 amino acids. The CDR3 DNA is TGTGCCAGCAGTTACTCGAATTTTATCTTAGAACAGCAGAACACTGAAGCTTTCTTT. Encoded protein: CASSYSNFILEQQNTEAFF.

The gene calls are TRBV9 and TRBJ2-1; the match to TRBD2 covers 8 bases. Looked up from germline, CDR1 is SGDLS and CDR2 is YYNGEE. There are 14 residues in the CDR3. The V and J ends lost 4 bases and 6 bases, in that order; junction bases with no gene match: 6. The CDR3 coding sequence is TGTGCCAGCAGCCCCTCCGGGACTAGCAATGAGCAGTTCTTC. Its protein is CASSPSGTSNEQFF.

This clonotype was observed a few times. The rearrangement links TRBV23-1 to TRBJ2-7; D is uncertain. TRBV23-1 is assigned to the ORF class and has an uncertain function. V lost 0 bases and J 3 bases, leaving 3 bases between the germline ends. The CDR3 runs to 12 residues. CDR3 nucleotides: TGCGCCAGCAGTCAATCGTACTACGAGCAGTACTTC. Protein sequence: CASSQSYYEQYF.

This clonotype showed up just a few times. This chain joins TRBV28 and TRBJ2-3; D is undetermined. Germline values: CDR1 MDHEN, CDR2 SYDVKM. V was trimmed by 3 bases and J by 0 bases, leaving 10 bases between them. This CDR3 has 15 residues. In DNA form, the CDR3 reads TGTGCCAGCAGTTTGCGCAGTCTAAGCACAGATACGCAGTATTTT. This sequence encodes CASSLRSLSTDTQYF.

This clonotype has a count of ten or more. The junction shows a germline mismatch at one end, possibly a read error. The chain carries TRBV6-1 and TRBJ2-7; TRBD2 might be the D (6 bases). The germline V gene has CDR1 MNHNS and CDR2 SASEGT. This CDR3 is 14 amino acids long. The CDR3 coding sequence is TGTGCCAGCAGTCAAGCCGGGACTTACTACGAGCAGTACTTC. It is translated as CASSQAGTYYEQYF.

This chain joins TRBV27 and TRBJ2-7; tentative D call: TRBD2 (6 bases). With 0 bases removed from V and 0 bases from J, the gap between germline ends came to 12 bases. Germline CDR1 reads MNHEY; CDR2 reads SMNVEV (reference sequence). This CDR3 comprises 16 residues. The CDR3, as DNA: TGTGCCAGCAGTTTATCGGGGGGTTTAACCTCCTACGAGCAGTACTTC. It encodes CASSLSGGLTSYEQYF.

The gene calls are TRBV12-3 or TRBV12-4 and TRBJ2-3, with D hard to call. CDR3 length: 14 residues. V was pared by 2 bases and J by 4 bases, with 10 bases between. In DNA form, the CDR3 reads TGTGCCAGCAGTTTATTGGGTTTGGCAGATACGCAGTATTTT. This sequence encodes CASSLLGLADTQYF.

This clonotype was seen a handful of times. This chain connects TRBV7-9 to TRBJ1-4; D is possibly TRBD1 (6 bases). V lost 6 bases, J lost 1 base, and 12 bases lay in between. The CDR3 spans 15 residues. Looked up from germline, CDR1 is SEHNR and CDR2 is FQNEAQ (reference sequence). The CDR3 protein is CASSSTRGTNEKLFF. For the CDR3, the DNA is TGTGCCAGCAGTTCCACCAGGGGAACTAATGAAAAACTGTTTTTT.

The chain is built from TRBV6-8 and TRBJ2-1; 10 positions agree with TRBD2. Unmatched junction bases numbered 15, after V lost 2 bases and J lost 8 bases. This CDR3 comprises 18 residues. Looked up from germline, CDR1 is MNHGY and CDR2 is SAAAGT. CDR3 sequence: CASSYERGGFAGVHEQFF. CDR3 sequence (DNA): TGTGCCAGCAGTTACGAGCGGGGGGGCTTTGCTGGTGTCCATGAGCAGTTCTTC.

This clonotype turned up a few times. The chain carries TRBV6-8 and TRBJ2-3; D is ambiguous. The CDR3 consists of 15 residues. The germline CDR1 and CDR2 sequences are MNHGY and SAAAGT. V lost 3 bases, J lost 3 bases, and 13 bases lay in between. CDR3 in DNA: TGTGCCAGCAGTTATGAAGGAAGGAAAACAGATACGCAGTATTTT. Translation gives CASSYEGRKTDTQYF.

The sample holds many counts of this clonotype. CDR3 in amino acids: CSARETIGISDTQYF. The DNA for the CDR3 is TGCAGTGCTAGAGAAACAATTGGTATCTCAGATACGCAGTATTTT. This rearrangement joins TRBV20-1 to TRBJ2-3; D is unclear. V dropped 0 bases and J dropped 4 bases, with 14 bases sitting between them. Germline assignment: CDR1 DFQATT and CDR2 SNEGSKA (reference sequence). CDR3 length: 15 amino acids.

This clonotype was counted many times. The junction differs from germline at one of its ends, possibly a read error. This chain joins TRBV12-3 or TRBV12-4 and TRBJ1-1; D call uncertain. This CDR3 has 13 amino acids. This chain's CDR3 is CASSLARNTEAFF. The CDR3 DNA follows: TGTGCTAGCAGCTTAGCGAGGAACACTGAAGCTTTCTTT.

This clonotype came up many times. The chain employs TRBV4-2 and TRBJ1-1, with 12 positions matching TRBD1. The CDR3 runs 17 residues. V was pared by 2 bases and J by 1 base, with 5 bases of the junction left unmatched. Looked up from germline, CDR1 is LGHNA and CDR2 is YNFKEQ. The CDR3, as DNA: TGTGCCAGCAGCCAAAGGGGACAGGGGGCCGAGAACACTGAAGCTTTCTTT. This gives the protein CASSQRGQGAENTEAFF.

This clonotype appeared many times. The chain combines TRBV25-1 with TRBJ2-3; D uncertain. CDR3 length: 16 residues. V was clipped by 1 base and J by 3 bases, with 14 bases between them. The germline CDR1 and CDR2 sequences are MGHDK and SYGVNS. CDR3 nucleotides: TGTGCCAGCAGTGAATCAAAATACGGTGGGACAGATACGCAGTATTTT. It specifies CASSESKYGGTDTQYF.

This clonotype has at least ten counts. The chain uses TRBV28 and TRBJ2-3; D is uncertain. V shed 5 bases and J shed 3 bases, with 12 bases lying between them. Germline loops: CDR1 MDHEN, CDR2 SYDVKM. The CDR3 runs to 14 residues. The CDR3: CASSPQAMTDTQYF. The CDR3 bases are TGTGCCAGCAGTCCCCAGGCGATGACAGATACGCAGTATTTT.

The V and J genes are TRBV12-3 or TRBV12-4 and TRBJ1-6; D is uncertain. The V end lost 3 bases, the J end lost 0 bases, and 9 bases lay between the germline ends. The CDR3 loop spans 16 amino acids. CDR3 nucleotide sequence: TGTGCCAGCAGTTTCGGTACCAGCTCCTATAATTCACCCCTCCACTTT. Its protein is CASSFGTSSYNSPLHF.

This clonotype was counted at least ten times. This chain's CDR3 is CASSEDSGGYTF. The CDR3 DNA is TGTGCCAGCAGCGAGGACAGTGGGGGCTACACCTTC. The chain is built from TRBV6-1 and TRBJ1-2; TRBD1 might be the D (6 bases). The CDR3 runs 12 residues. V was clipped by 6 bases and J by 8 bases, with 13 bases between them. Germline CDR1 and CDR2: MNHNS and SASEGT.

This clonotype was seen just once. The chain uses TRBV27 and TRBJ1-6; D is perhaps TRBD1 (5 bases). Between the trimmed V and J ends, which lost 7 bases and 4 bases, there was a span of 11 bases. The V gene's germline CDR1 is MNHEY and CDR2 SMNVEV (reference sequence). The CDR3 extends over 14 amino acids. The chain's CDR3 is CASTVGGYNSPLHF. In DNA form, the CDR3 reads TGTGCCAGCACCGTCGGGGGGTATAATTCACCCCTCCACTTT.

Turning to this clonotype: This could be a read error, since a much larger clone is one nucleotide away. The rearrangement links TRBV7-9 to TRBJ2-1; 7 bases match TRBD1. The CDR3 runs to 14 residues. Germline CDR1 SEHNR, CDR2 FQNEAQ (reference sequence). V lost 1 base and J lost 7; bases outside the gene matches: 4. The CDR3 loop is CASSLEDRQNEQFF. DNA of the CDR3: TGTGCCAGCAGCTTAGAGGACAGGCAAAATGAGCAGTTCTTC.

This clonotype was found many times. The genes are TRBV14 and TRBJ2-1; 7 bases align to TRBD1. Per germline, CDR1 SGHDN and CDR2 FVKESK. CDR3 size: 17 residues. Trimming at V came to 1 base and at J to 2 bases, leaving 8 bases not matched to a gene. Here the CDR3 reads CASSQVSGQDTYNEQFF. In DNA, the CDR3 is TGTGCCAGCAGCCAAGTGTCAGGACAGGATACCTACAATGAGCAGTTCTTC.

This clonotype appeared many times. The chain combines TRBV7-2 with TRBJ2-7; 9 bases agree with TRBD1. Losses at the gene ends were 3 bases for V and 5 bases for J; bases not matched to a gene: 8. The CDR3 is 15 residues long. Germline assignment: CDR1 SGHTA and CDR2 FQGNSA. CDR3: CASSLRQGVANEQYF. CDR3 sequence (DNA): TGTGCCAGCAGCTTGAGACAGGGGGTGGCCAACGAGCAGTACTTC. The full variable domain, with the rest looked up from reference TRBV7-2 and TRBJ2-7, is GAGVSQSPSNKVTEKGKDVELRCDPISGHTALYWYRQSLGQGLEFLIYFQGNSAPDKSGLPSDRFSAERTGGSVSTLTIQRTQQEDSAVYLCASSLRQGVANEQYFGPGTRLTVT.

The sample holds many counts of this clonotype. V is TRBV28 and J is TRBJ2-7; D not certain. Germline-derived CDR1 and CDR2 are MDHEN and SYDVKM. CDR3 length equals 12 residues. V was trimmed by 2 bases and J by 5 bases, leaving 7 bases between them. The CDR3 loop is CASSLPPDEQYF. The CDR3 coding sequence is TGTGCCAGCAGTTTACCCCCGGACGAGCAGTACTTC.